This paragraph covers one T cell receptor (beta chain) sequence. Assay used: immunoSEQ multiplex PCR; TCRdb lists only in-frame clones, some missing. The sample has about 120,000 clones, under 90% seen once; the top ten hold approximately 2.3%. The data derive from a study of cytomegalovirus exposure and HLA in healthy donors. Whole-study context: The use of the same platform for the 120 or so validation repertoires and the 550 to 850 first-cohort repertoires was reported by a later analysis.

Germline V CDR1 and CDR2: MNHEY, SMNVEV (reference sequence). J lost 1 base, V lost 2 bases, and 7 bases had no gene match. The CDR3 is made up of 16 amino acids. The J gene is TRBJ1-1, the V gene TRBV27; 7 nucleotides match TRBD1. Sequenced input: PBMCs. The sequence was obtained from a woman between 25 and 40 years old in good health and CMV-seronegative. As DNA, the CDR3 is TGTGCCAGCAGTTTAGCCGGGACAGTAGGGAACACTGAAGCTTTCTTT. Its protein is CASSLAGTVGNTEAFF.